A selection of T cell receptor beta chains follows, all from one sample in a study of response to subunit inactivated influenza vaccine. Each CDR3 protein is one row after TCRdb ran MiXCR on the RT-PCR reads. The sample includes about 620,000 distinct CDR3 sequences, about 11% of them seen just once. These sequences were also reported in another study, on T cells expressing NK-cell markers.

The input for sequencing was PBMCs from blood, taken on the day of vaccination. The receptor set was obtained from a man aged 50-59 years who received an inactivated influenza vaccine. The CDR3 runs from the conserved cysteine through the conserved F or W. The D gene is left open where the match is weak. Some rows have no size entry. The others give once, few or many, or a class for an expanded clone.

d_call: TRBD2
clone_size: -
v_call: TRBV12-3/TRBV12-4
j_call: TRBJ2-7
cdr3_aa: CASSVNYLAGGNREQYF
cdr3_nt: TGTGCCAGCAGTGTCAACTATTTAGCGGGAGGGAATCGCGAGCAGTACTTC

d_call: TRBD2
clone_size: -
v_call: TRBV12-3/TRBV12-4
j_call: TRBJ2-1
cdr3_aa: CASRVKAGVPNEQFF
cdr3_nt: TGTGCCAGCAGAGTAAAAGCGGGAGTTCCTAATGAGCAGTTCTTC

d_call: -
clone_size: -
v_call: TRBV2
j_call: TRBJ2-5
cdr3_aa: CASSEARGFAETQYF
cdr3_nt: TGTGCCAGCAGTGAGGCCCGGGGGTTTGCAGAGACCCAGTACTTC

d_call: TRBD2
clone_size: many
v_call: TRBV10-3
j_call: TRBJ2-2
cdr3_aa: CAISPGLADTGELFF
cdr3_nt: TGTGCCATCAGCCCGGGACTAGCGGACACCGGGGAGCTGTTTTTT

d_call: -
clone_size: few
v_call: TRBV29-1
j_call: TRBJ2-3
cdr3_aa: CSVEGTSDTQYF
cdr3_nt: TGCAGCGTTGAAGGGACATCAGATACGCAGTATTTT

d_call: -
clone_size: few
v_call: TRBV28
j_call: TRBJ2-2
cdr3_aa: CASSFIGAPNTGELFF
cdr3_nt: TGTGCCAGCAGTTTTATAGGGGCACCGAACACCGGGGAGCTGTTTTTT

d_call: -
clone_size: -
v_call: TRBV27
j_call: TRBJ2-1
cdr3_aa: CASSFGESRQGEQFF
cdr3_nt: TGTGCCAGCAGTTTCGGGGAAAGCCGCCAGGGTGAGCAGTTCTTC

d_call: TRBD2
clone_size: -
v_call: TRBV4-3
j_call: TRBJ2-5
cdr3_aa: CASSHGLARQETQYF
cdr3_nt: TGCGCCAGCAGCCACGGACTAGCACGTCAAGAGACCCAGTACTTC

d_call: -
clone_size: few
v_call: TRBV6-1
j_call: TRBJ1-2
cdr3_aa: CASHPEGVNYGYTF
cdr3_nt: TGTGCCAGCCACCCCGAGGGAGTGAACTATGGCTACACCTTC

d_call: -
clone_size: few
v_call: TRBV5-1
j_call: TRBJ1-1
cdr3_aa: CASSFGTGAFF
cdr3_nt: TGCGCCAGCAGCTTCGGGACGGGAGCTTTCTTT

d_call: -
clone_size: few
v_call: TRBV20-1
j_call: TRBJ1-1
cdr3_aa: CSAREGAEAFF
cdr3_nt: TGCAGTGCTAGAGAGGGTGCTGAAGCTTTCTTT

d_call: -
clone_size: -
v_call: TRBV10-3
j_call: TRBJ2-1
cdr3_aa: CAISEGGKDEQFF
cdr3_nt: TGTGCCATCAGTGAAGGAGGGAAGGATGAGCAGTTCTTC

d_call: -
clone_size: few
v_call: TRBV6-2/TRBV6-3
j_call: TRBJ2-4
cdr3_aa: CASSLTSVAKNIQYF
cdr3_nt: TGTGCCAGCAGTCTCACCTCCGTAGCCAAAAACATTCAGTACTTC

d_call: -
clone_size: -
v_call: TRBV27
j_call: TRBJ2-1
cdr3_aa: CASSFLGDTYNEQFF
cdr3_nt: TGTGCCAGCAGTTTTTTGGGGGATACCTACAATGAGCAGTTCTTC

d_call: TRBD1
clone_size: -
v_call: TRBV7-9
j_call: TRBJ1-1
cdr3_aa: CASSFYLPRGLTEAFF
cdr3_nt: TGTGCCAGCAGCTTTTACTTACCCAGGGGGCTTACTGAAGCTTTCTTT

d_call: TRBD1
clone_size: few
v_call: TRBV12-3/TRBV12-4
j_call: TRBJ1-5
cdr3_aa: CASSLRPGGNQPQHF
cdr3_nt: TGTGCCAGCAGTTTGCGTCCAGGGGGGAATCAGCCCCAGCATTTT

d_call: -
clone_size: -
v_call: TRBV29-1
j_call: TRBJ2-5
cdr3_aa: CSGGRQKGSHRADQETQYF
cdr3_nt: TGCAGCGGTGGCCGCCAGAAGGGTAGTCATCGGGCGGACCAAGAGACCCAGTACTTC

d_call: -
clone_size: -
v_call: TRBV20-1
j_call: TRBJ2-6
cdr3_aa: CSARDAGLVSGANVLTF
cdr3_nt: TGCAGTGCTAGAGACGCGGGCCTTGTCTCTGGGGCCAACGTCCTGACTTTC

d_call: -
clone_size: -
v_call: TRBV12-3/TRBV12-4
j_call: TRBJ1-2
cdr3_aa: CASSLLGGYGYTF
cdr3_nt: TGTGCCAGCAGTTTGTTGGGTGGCTATGGCTACACCTTC

d_call: -
clone_size: -
v_call: TRBV12-3/TRBV12-4
j_call: TRBJ1-6
cdr3_aa: CASSLGTNSPLHF
cdr3_nt: TGTGCCAGCAGTTTAGGAACAAATTCACCCCTCCACTTT

d_call: -
clone_size: many
v_call: TRBV20-1
j_call: TRBJ2-7
cdr3_aa: CSAPDGTYEQYF
cdr3_nt: TGCAGTGCACCGGACGGTACCTACGAGCAGTACTTC

d_call: TRBD1
clone_size: -
v_call: TRBV6-5
j_call: TRBJ2-7
cdr3_aa: CASSNRDRGYEQYF
cdr3_nt: TGTGCCAGCAGTAACCGGGACAGGGGTTACGAGCAGTACTTC

d_call: -
clone_size: many
v_call: TRBV29-1
j_call: TRBJ2-3
cdr3_aa: CSARRGLQGTTDTQYF
cdr3_nt: TGCAGCGCCCGAAGGGGCTTACAGGGTACGACAGATACGCAGTATTTT

d_call: -
clone_size: many
v_call: TRBV11-2
j_call: TRBJ2-7
cdr3_aa: CASHGSNTYEQYF
cdr3_nt: TGTGCCAGTCATGGATCTAACACCTACGAGCAGTACTTC

d_call: TRBD2
clone_size: few
v_call: TRBV12-3/TRBV12-4
j_call: TRBJ2-2
cdr3_aa: CASSLTKPGGYTGELFF
cdr3_nt: TGTGCCAGCAGCTTGACAAAGCCGGGAGGTTACACCGGGGAGCTGTTTTTT

d_call: TRBD1
clone_size: -
v_call: TRBV4-1
j_call: TRBJ2-4
cdr3_aa: CASSQVGQGKRAKNIQYF
cdr3_nt: TGCGCCAGCAGCCAAGTGGGACAGGGAAAGCGAGCCAAAAACATTCAGTACTTC

d_call: -
clone_size: few
v_call: TRBV28
j_call: TRBJ2-1
cdr3_aa: CASSNGPPGGRGNEQFF
cdr3_nt: TGTGCCAGCAGTAACGGACCCCCCGGAGGACGAGGGAATGAGCAGTTCTTC

d_call: -
clone_size: many
v_call: TRBV4-3
j_call: TRBJ2-5
cdr3_aa: CASSQDIGEETQYF
cdr3_nt: TGCGCCAGCAGCCAAGATATAGGGGAAGAGACCCAGTACTTC

d_call: -
clone_size: -
v_call: TRBV12-3/TRBV12-4
j_call: TRBJ2-7
cdr3_aa: CASSLVAGASYEQYF
cdr3_nt: TGTGCCAGCAGTTTAGTAGCAGGGGCCAGCTACGAGCAGTACTTC

d_call: TRBD1
clone_size: many
v_call: TRBV11-2
j_call: TRBJ1-6
cdr3_aa: CASSQYNRGQDYNSPLHF
cdr3_nt: TGTGCCAGCAGCCAATATAATCGCGGACAGGACTATAATTCACCCCTCCACTTT

d_call: TRBD2
clone_size: many
v_call: TRBV5-6
j_call: TRBJ2-2
cdr3_aa: CASSHAAGGLSGELFF
cdr3_nt: TGTGCCAGCAGCCACGCGGCGGGGGGATTGTCCGGGGAGCTGTTTTTT

d_call: -
clone_size: many
v_call: TRBV29-1
j_call: TRBJ2-3
cdr3_aa: CSVVRELTDTQYF
cdr3_nt: TGCAGCGTTGTGAGGGAGCTCACAGATACGCAGTATTTT

d_call: -
clone_size: -
v_call: TRBV11-2
j_call: TRBJ2-2
cdr3_aa: CASSFFRDTGELFF
cdr3_nt: TGTGCCAGCAGCTTTTTCCGAGACACCGGGGAGCTGTTTTTT

d_call: TRBD1
clone_size: few
v_call: TRBV29-1
j_call: TRBJ2-1
cdr3_aa: CSARTGDYNEQFF
cdr3_nt: TGCAGCGCAAGGACAGGGGACTACAATGAGCAGTTCTTC

d_call: -
clone_size: -
v_call: TRBV7-2
j_call: TRBJ2-3
cdr3_aa: CASSLLLGTDTQYF
cdr3_nt: TGTGCCAGCAGCTTACTACTAGGTACAGATACGCAGTATTTT

d_call: -
clone_size: -
v_call: TRBV20-1
j_call: TRBJ2-1
cdr3_aa: CSAGYSSGREDEQFF
cdr3_nt: TGCAGTGCTGGATACTCCAGCGGACGAGAGGATGAGCAGTTCTTC

d_call: TRBD2
clone_size: few
v_call: TRBV15
j_call: TRBJ2-4
cdr3_aa: CATSRDVKGRDIQYF
cdr3_nt: TGTGCCACCAGCAGAGATGTGAAAGGGAGGGACATTCAGTACTTC